These T cell receptor beta chains were read from a single sample in a study of blood T cell repertoires in COVID-19. TCRdb's copy holds only in-frame clones and misses some; the assay was immunoSEQ multiplex PCR. The data hold under 150,000 clones, with under 90% observed a single time. The sequencing sample was made of peripheral blood. These receptors were collected from a human donor in a cohort sampled during active COVID-19. Both conserved end residues are part of each CDR3. D genes are given only for firm matches. Clone size appears in some rows only: once, few, many, or a class for an expanded clone.

D gene | J gene | clone size | V gene | CDR3 protein | CDR3 DNA
. | TRBJ2-1 | . | TRBV10-3 | CAADEQGSNEQFF | TGTGCCGCCGACGAGCAGGGGTCTAATGAGCAGTTCTTC
TRBD1 | TRBJ1-3 | . | TRBV25-1 | CASTRTGGNTIYF | TGTGCCAGCACCAGGACAGGGGGAAACACCATATATTTT
. | TRBJ2-5 | . | TRBV21-1 | CASSKEDTGAQETQYF | TGTGCCAGCAGCAAAGAAGATACAGGGGCGCAAGAGACCCAGTACTTC
TRBD1 | TRBJ2-3 | once | TRBV2 | CASSEYRGPDTQYF | TGTGCCAGCAGTGAGTACAGGGGTCCAGATACGCAGTATTTT
. | TRBJ2-5 | . | TRBV3-1/TRBV3-2 | CASSQGPGTQYF | TGTGCCAGCAGCCAAGGCCCGGGGACCCAGTACTTC
. | TRBJ2-7 | . | TRBV20-1 | CSASRVGRNSYEQYF | TGCAGTGCCAGTCGTGTGGGGAGAAACTCCTACGAGCAGTACTTC
TRBD1 | TRBJ2-6 | . | TRBV11-1 | CASSAQGAGANVLTF | TGTGCCAGCAGCGCTCAGGGGGCTGGGGCCAACGTCCTGACTTTC
TRBD1 | TRBJ1-6 | . | TRBV19 | CASSPGQGNSPLHF | TGTGCCAGTAGTCCGGGACAGGGTAATTCACCCCTCCACTTT
. | TRBJ1-4 | . | TRBV5-5 | CASSNRAANEKLFF | TGTGCCAGCAGCAACAGGGCGGCTAATGAAAAACTGTTTTTT
. | TRBJ2-1 | . | TRBV6-2/TRBV6-3 | CASSLRGVSYNEQFF | TGTGCCAGCAGTCTCAGGGGTGTATCCTACAATGAGCAGTTCTTC
TRBD1 | TRBJ2-3 | . | TRBV11-3 | CASSLDHPRDRETDTQYF | TGTGCCAGCAGCTTAGACCATCCCCGGGACAGGGAAACAGATACGCAGTATTTT
. | TRBJ1-3 | . | TRBV2 | CASSDRGLSGNTIYF | TGTGCCAGCAGTGATAGAGGGCTCTCTGGAAACACCATATATTTT
. | TRBJ1-1 | . | TRBV10-3 | CAIRDSMNTEAFF | TGTGCCATCAGGGACAGCATGAACACTGAAGCTTTCTTT
. | TRBJ1-2 | . | TRBV2 | CASSAQGSNYGYTF | TGTGCCAGCAGTGCCCAGGGCTCTAACTATGGCTACACCTTC
TRBD1 | TRBJ1-3 | once | TRBV5-4 | CASSPGTGGSGNTIYF | TGTGCCAGCAGCCCCGGGACAGGGGGCTCTGGAAACACCATATATTTT
TRBD1 | TRBJ1-5 | . | TRBV10-1 | CASIPWAGGSEQPQHF | TGCGCCAGCATTCCCTGGGCAGGGGGCTCTGAGCAGCCCCAGCATTTT
. | TRBJ2-7 | . | TRBV7-9 | CASSLAPRGLSYEQYF | TGTGCCAGCAGCTTAGCCCCAAGGGGCCTCTCCTACGAGCAGTACTTC
. | TRBJ2-1 | . | TRBV29-1 | CSVWEVGHNEQFF | TGCAGCGTATGGGAGGTTGGGCACAATGAGCAGTTCTTC
. | TRBJ1-6 | . | TRBV12-3/TRBV12-4 | CASSLGPRGPLHF | TGTGCCAGCAGTTTAGGCCCCAGGGGACCCCTCCACTTT
. | TRBJ1-2 | . | TRBV7-9 | CASSFDNLQGRYNYGYTF | TGTGCCAGCAGCTTTGACAACCTACAGGGACGGTATAACTATGGCTACACCTTC
. | TRBJ2-7 | . | TRBV10-3 | CAINTQETTYEQYF | TGTGCCATCAATACACAGGAGACAACCTACGAGCAGTACTTC
TRBD1 | TRBJ2-7 | . | TRBV7-3 | CASSLAGGTYEQYF | TGTGCCAGCAGCTTAGCAGGGGGAACCTACGAGCAGTACTTC
TRBD1 | TRBJ1-4 | . | TRBV29-1 | CSAFSGQGKKLFF | TGCAGCGCGTTTTCGGGACAGGGTAAAAAACTGTTTTTT
TRBD1 | TRBJ2-2 | . | TRBV2 | CASSGVTGGTGELFF | TGTGCCAGCAGTGGGGTGACAGGGGGCACCGGGGAGCTGTTTTTT
. | TRBJ1-1 | . | TRBV6-5 | CASSYMGPNTEAFF | TGTGCCAGCAGTTACATGGGGCCGAACACTGAAGCTTTCTTT
. | TRBJ2-5 | . | TRBV5-1 | CASSLEATGETQYF | TGCGCCAGCAGCTTGGAGGCGACGGGAGAGACCCAGTACTTC
TRBD2 | TRBJ2-1 | . | TRBV11-3 | CASSLGTSGGGYNEQFF | TGTGCCAGCAGCTTAGGAACTAGCGGGGGGGGCTACAATGAGCAGTTCTTC
. | TRBJ1-1 | . | TRBV20-1 | CSASDTQNTEAFF | TGCAGTGCTAGTGATACTCAGAACACTGAAGCTTTCTTT
TRBD1 | TRBJ1-2 | few | TRBV4-1 | CASSQGGQGHGYTF | TGCGCCAGCAGCCAGGGTGGACAGGGGCATGGCTACACCTTC
TRBD1 | TRBJ2-1 | . | TRBV6-5 | CASSRDSPSYNEQFF | TGTGCCAGCAGTAGGGACAGTCCCTCCTACAATGAGCAGTTCTTC
. | TRBJ1-2 | . | TRBV12-3/TRBV12-4 | CASSFRGRTGYTF | TGTGCCAGCAGTTTCCGGGGTCGGACGGGCTACACCTTC
TRBD1 | TRBJ1-4 | . | TRBV7-2 | CASSPRDSRNEKLFF | TGTGCCAGCAGCCCCCGGGACAGCCGTAATGAAAAACTGTTTTTT
. | TRBJ1-2 | . | TRBV5-1 | CASSSTSTDYGYTF | TGCGCCAGCAGCTCTACAAGCACAGACTATGGCTACACCTTC
. | TRBJ1-2 | . | TRBV5-1 | CASSPTGDGYTF | TGCGCCAGCAGCCCCACAGGCGATGGCTACACCTTC
. | TRBJ2-5 | . | TRBV5-1 | CASSLGGGLGETQYF | TGCGCCAGCAGCTTGGGCGGGGGCCTGGGCGAGACCCAGTACTTC
. | TRBJ2-1 | . | TRBV19 | CASRTGNEQFF | TGTGCCAGTAGGACGGGCAATGAGCAGTTCTTC
. | TRBJ1-1 | . | TRBV7-9 | CASSKARRDSRMNTEAFF | TGTGCCAGCAGCAAAGCACGAAGGGACTCACGTATGAACACTGAAGCTTTCTTT
. | TRBJ1-4 | few | TRBV7-9 | CASSLGRVEKLFF | TGTGCCAGCAGCTTGGGCAGGGTTGAAAAACTGTTTTTT
. | TRBJ1-4 | . | TRBV14 | CASSQVEVDEKLFF | TGTGCCAGCAGCCAAGTAGAGGTCGATGAAAAACTGTTTTTT
. | TRBJ2-3 | . | TRBV7-2 | CASSLGPAGSTDTQYF | TGTGCCAGCAGCTTAGGCCCCGCAGGGAGCACAGATACGCAGTATTTT
TRBD1 | TRBJ1-2 | . | TRBV6-2/TRBV6-3 | CASSYIRDRGPYYGYTF | TGTGCCAGCAGTTACATTCGGGACAGGGGCCCGTACTATGGCTACACCTTC
. | TRBJ1-3 | many | TRBV9 | CASSVGTTGNTIYF | TGTGCCAGCAGCGTGGGGACTACTGGAAACACCATATATTTT
. | TRBJ1-1 | few | TRBV11-3 | CASSPEGRGWSEAFF | TGTGCCAGCAGCCCGGAGGGGCGGGGTTGGTCTGAAGCTTTCTTT
TRBD1 | TRBJ1-2 | . | TRBV6-5 | CASSLGQALRSTF | TGTGCCAGCAGTTTGGGACAGGCGCTGCGAAGCACCTTC
. | TRBJ2-3 | . | TRBV24-1 | CATSDAGQFTDTQYF | TGTGCCACCAGTGACGCGGGACAGTTCACAGATACGCAGTATTTT
. | TRBJ2-3 | . | TRBV5-1 | CASSLDRPDTQYF | TGCGCCAGCAGCTTGGACAGGCCGGATACGCAGTATTTT
. | TRBJ1-2 | few | TRBV6-5 | CASSYRGIDGYTF | TGTGCCAGCAGTTACAGGGGGATAGATGGCTACACCTTC
. | TRBJ2-6 | . | TRBV7-3 | CASSSPGGSGANVLTF | TGTGCCAGCAGCTCCCCAGGAGGGTCTGGGGCCAACGTCCTGACTTTC
. | TRBJ1-6 | . | TRBV30 | CALGLERISPLHF | TGTGCCTTGGGACTCGAGAGAATTTCACCCCTCCACTTT
. | TRBJ2-2 | . | TRBV4-1 | CASSQSGGGITGELFF | TGCGCCAGCAGCCAATCGGGTGGGGGCATCACCGGGGAGCTGTTTTTT
TRBD2 | TRBJ2-1 | . | TRBV19 | CASSITRGSGGPYNEQFF | TGTGCCAGTAGTATAACCCGGGGAAGCGGGGGCCCGTACAATGAGCAGTTCTTC